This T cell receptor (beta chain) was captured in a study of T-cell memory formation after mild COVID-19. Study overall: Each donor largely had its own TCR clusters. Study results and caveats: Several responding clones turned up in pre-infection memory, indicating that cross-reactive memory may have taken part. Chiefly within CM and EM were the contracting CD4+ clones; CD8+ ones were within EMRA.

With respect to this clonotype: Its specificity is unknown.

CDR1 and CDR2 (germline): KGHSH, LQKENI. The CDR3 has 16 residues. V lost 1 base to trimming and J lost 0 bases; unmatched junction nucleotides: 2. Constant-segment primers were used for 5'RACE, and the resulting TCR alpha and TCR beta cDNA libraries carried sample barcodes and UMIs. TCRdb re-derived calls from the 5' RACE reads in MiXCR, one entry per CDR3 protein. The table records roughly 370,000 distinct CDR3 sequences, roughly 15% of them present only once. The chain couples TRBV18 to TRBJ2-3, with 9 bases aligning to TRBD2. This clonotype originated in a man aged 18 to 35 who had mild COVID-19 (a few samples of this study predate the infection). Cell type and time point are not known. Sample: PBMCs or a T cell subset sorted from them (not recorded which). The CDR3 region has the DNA TGTGCCAGCTCACCACTCCTAGCGGGGAGCACAGATACGCAGTATTTT. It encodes CASSPLLAGSTDTQYF.